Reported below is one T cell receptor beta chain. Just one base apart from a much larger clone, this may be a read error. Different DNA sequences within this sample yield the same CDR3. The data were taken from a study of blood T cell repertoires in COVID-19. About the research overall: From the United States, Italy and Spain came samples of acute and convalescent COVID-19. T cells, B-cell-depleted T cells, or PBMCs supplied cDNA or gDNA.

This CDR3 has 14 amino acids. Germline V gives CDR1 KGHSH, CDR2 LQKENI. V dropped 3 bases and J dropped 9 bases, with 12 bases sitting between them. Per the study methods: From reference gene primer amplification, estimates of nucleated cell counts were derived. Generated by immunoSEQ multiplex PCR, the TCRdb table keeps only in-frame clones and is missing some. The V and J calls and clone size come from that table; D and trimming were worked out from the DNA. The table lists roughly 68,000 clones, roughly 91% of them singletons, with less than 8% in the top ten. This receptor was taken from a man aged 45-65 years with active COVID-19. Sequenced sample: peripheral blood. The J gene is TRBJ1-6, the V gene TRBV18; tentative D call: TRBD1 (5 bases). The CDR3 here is CASSPEGQGSPLHF. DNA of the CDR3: TGTGCCAGCTCACCGGAGGGGCAGGGTTCACCCCTCCACTTT.